These 29 T cell receptor beta chains came from one sample sequenced in a study of cytomegalovirus exposure and HLA in healthy donors. PCR employed 60 Vbeta and 13 Jbeta primers. TCRdb's table, derived via immunoSEQ multiplex PCR, lists solely in-frame clones and lacks some. This sample has 130,000 or so clones, with 50% to 75% found just once. The sequencing sample was made of PBMCs. These TCRs come from a woman aged 35 to 49 in good health and CMV-seropositive.

V is TRBV19 and J is TRBJ2-3, with D possibly TRBD1 on 6 matching bases. The CDR3 spans 14 residues. V shed 6 bases and J shed 2 bases, with 12 bases lying between them. CDR1 and CDR2 from the germline V gene are LNHDA and SQIVND (reference sequence). The CDR3 is CASRATGYTDTQYF. CDR3 sequence (DNA): TGTGCCAGTAGGGCAACAGGGTACACAGATACGCAGTATTTT.

The V and J genes are TRBV6-1 and TRBJ2-1, with a possible D match to TRBD1 (6 bases). This CDR3 comprises 14 residues. From germline, CDR1 is MNHNS and CDR2 SASEGT. The V and J ends lost 8 bases and 3 bases respectively, with 14 bases between them. The CDR3 sequence is CASFQGHNYNEQFF. The CDR3 DNA reads as TGTGCCAGCTTCCAGGGACACAACTACAATGAGCAGTTCTTC.

The V and J genes are TRBV5-4 and TRBJ1-2, with 7 bases matching TRBD1. The germline CDR1 and CDR2 sequences are SGHNT and YYREEE (reference sequence). With 2 bases clipped from V and 2 bases from J, the junction kept 6 bases outside the gene matches. The CDR3 consists of 15 residues. CDR3 in DNA: TGTGCCAGCAGCTTAGGGACAGAAGTAAACTATGGCTACACCTTC. Encoded protein: CASSLGTEVNYGYTF.

The sample holds a few counts of this clone. The chain is built from TRBV9 and TRBJ2-7, with 10 bases lining up with TRBD2. The ends lost 4 bases at V and 3 bases at J; junction bases unmatched: 10. CDR1 is SGDLS, CDR2 YYNGEE, per germline. CDR3 length equals 16 residues. CDR3 coding DNA: TGTGCCAGCAGCCTTGGATCGCTAGCGGGAGACTACGAGCAGTACTTC. This translates into CASSLGSLAGDYEQYF.

The chain recombines TRBV7-8 with TRBJ2-2; 7 bases fit TRBD1. The V segment lost 4 bases and the J segment 3 bases; nucleotides outside the gene matches: 2. Germline CDR1 is SGHVS and CDR2 is FQNEAQ. The CDR3 spans 14 residues. DNA for the CDR3: TGTGCCAGCAGCTCCGGGACAGACACCGGGGAGCTGTTTTTT. It specifies CASSSGTDTGELFF.

In its sample, this clone was seen a few times. The gene calls are TRBV7-9 and TRBJ2-1; TRBD2 aligns across 7 bases. The CDR3 spans 15 residues. The J segment lost 8 bases and the V segment lost 1 base, leaving 8 bases of the junction unmatched. The germline V gene encodes CDR1 SEHNR and CDR2 FQNEAQ (reference sequence). CDR3 bases: TGTGCCAGCAGCTTAGAGGCGGGAGTGGTCTATGAGCAGTTCTTC. Its protein product is CASSLEAGVVYEQFF. Filled out from reference TRBV7-9 and TRBJ2-1, the complete variable domain reads DTGVSQNPRHKITKRGQNVTFRCDPISEHNRLYWYRQTLGQGPEFLTYFQNEAQLEKSRLLSDRFSAERPKGSFSTLEIQRTEQGDSAMYLCASSLEAGVVYEQFFGPGTRLTVL.

The genes are TRBV5-1 and TRBJ1-2; D perhaps matches TRBD1 (5 bases). CDR1 and CDR2 from the germline V gene are SGHRS and YFSETQ. The V end lost 4 bases, the J end lost 2 bases, and 12 bases lay between the germline ends. This CDR3 is 14 amino acids long. As DNA, the CDR3 is TGCGCCAGCAGCAAGGACAACCCAAACTATGGCTACACCTTC. Its protein is CASSKDNPNYGYTF.

The genes are TRBV11-3 and TRBJ1-1; D not resolved. Germline lookup yields CDR1 SGHNT and CDR2 YENEEA. Trimming removed 2 bases from V and 2 bases from J, with 6 bases in between. This CDR3 region has 13 residues. The CDR3 sequence is CASSLQVNTEAFF. CDR3 nucleotides: TGTGCCAGCAGCTTACAGGTAAACACTGAAGCTTTCTTT.

The chain employs TRBV5-1 and TRBJ2-7; perhaps TRBD2 as D (5 bases). Trimming stripped 4 bases from V and 6 bases from J, with 23 bases between. This CDR3 contains 16 residues. Germline V lookup: CDR1 SGHRS, CDR2 YFSETQ. The CDR3 region is CASSAPVERASVEQYF. In DNA form, the CDR3 reads TGCGCCAGCAGCGCCCCCGTCGAGAGGGCTTCGGTCGAGCAGTACTTC. Drawing the rest from reference TRBV5-1 and TRBJ2-7, the complete variable domain is KAGVTQTPRYLIKTRGQQVTLSCSPISGHRSVSWYQQTPGQGLQFLFEYFSETQRNKGNFPGRFSGRQFSNSRSEMNVSTLELGDSALYLCASSAPVERASVEQYFGPGTRLTVT.

This chain links TRBV6-6 with TRBJ2-3; tentatively, D is TRBD1 (6 bases). The CDR3 has 14 amino acids. Germline V CDR1 and CDR2: MNHNY, SVGAGI (reference sequence). Trimming took off 5 bases at V and 2 bases at J, with 11 bases between the two ends. CDR3 DNA: TGTGCCAGCAGTCCTCGGGACACCACAGATACGCAGTATTTT. Its protein product is CASSPRDTTDTQYF.

The chain combines TRBV30 with TRBJ1-1; 10 bases fit TRBD1. Germline V gene sequence: CDR1 GTSNPN, CDR2 SVGIG (reference sequence). With V trimmed by 0 bases and J by 5 bases, 6 bases remained unmatched. CDR3 length: 15 residues. The CDR3 is CAWSVLDRGWTEAFF. For the CDR3, the DNA is TGTGCCTGGAGTGTATTGGACAGGGGGTGGACTGAAGCTTTCTTT.

The chain recombines TRBV5-1 with TRBJ2-7; D not certain. The CDR3 extends over 12 amino acids. With 5 bases removed from V and 6 bases from J, the gap between germline ends came to 12 bases. From germline, CDR1 is SGHRS and CDR2 YFSETQ. CDR3 sequence (DNA): TGCGCCAGCAGTGACACACTTGGCGAGCAGTACTTC. Its translation: CASSDTLGEQYF. The complete variable domain, with remaining parts taken from reference TRBV5-1 and TRBJ2-7, reads KAGVTQTPRYLIKTRGQQVTLSCSPISGHRSVSWYQQTPGQGLQFLFEYFSETQRNKGNFPGRFSGRQFSNSRSEMNVSTLELGDSALYLCASSDTLGEQYFGPGTRLTVT.

The V call is TRBV5-1, the J call TRBJ1-4; a possible D gene is TRBD1 (5 bases). Trimming left V 1 base short and J 5 bases short, with 9 bases between. The CDR3 runs 14 residues. The germline CDR1 and CDR2 sequences are SGHRS and YFSETQ. The CDR3 is CASSLSDSNEKLFF. DNA of the CDR3: TGCGCCAGCAGCTTGTCCGACAGCAATGAAAAACTGTTTTTT. The variable domain in full, completed from reference TRBV5-1 and TRBJ1-4, reads KAGVTQTPRYLIKTRGQQVTLSCSPISGHRSVSWYQQTPGQGLQFLFEYFSETQRNKGNFPGRFSGRQFSNSRSEMNVSTLELGDSALYLCASSLSDSNEKLFFGSGTQLSVL.

The chain uses TRBV7-9 and TRBJ1-2, with D tentatively TRBD1 (6 bases). The CDR3 covers 14 residues. V was cut by 1 base and J by 0 bases, with 6 bases left in between. Germline values: CDR1 SEHNR, CDR2 FQNEAQ (reference sequence). The CDR3 DNA sequence: TGTGCCAGCAGCTTAGGACAGGCTAACTATGGCTACACCTTC. Protein: CASSLGQANYGYTF.

Of note for this clone: One junction end disagrees with the germline gene, perhaps due to a read error. V and J are TRBV6-1 and TRBJ1-2; the D gene is possibly TRBD1 (6 bases). CDR3 length equals 14 residues. Germline CDR1 and CDR2: MNHNS and SASEGT. CDR3: CASTMTGANYGYPF. The CDR3 DNA follows: TGTGCCAGCACTATGACAGGCGCTAACTATGGCTACCCCTTC.

This clone came up once. V is TRBV5-1 and J is TRBJ1-3, with no clear D. This CDR3 is 14 amino acids long. The ends were cut back, 6 bases at V and 2 bases at J, with 12 bases in the middle. CDR1 is SGHRS, CDR2 YFSETQ, per germline. CDR3 in amino acids: CASKLEFTGNTIYF. As DNA, the CDR3 is TGCGCCAGCAAACTGGAGTTCACTGGAAACACCATATATTTT.

This CDR3 reads CSATTGRTEAFF. As DNA, the CDR3 is TGCAGCGCAACGACAGGCAGGACTGAAGCTTTCTTT. The J gene is TRBJ1-1, the V gene TRBV29-1; TRBD1 might be the D (6 bases). Germline V gene lookup returns CDR1 SQVTM and CDR2 ANQGSEA. Trimming took 7 bases from V and 5 from J, leaving 14 bases between them. This CDR3 has 12 amino acids.

The table lists this clone with a few counts. The genes are TRBV29-1 and TRBJ2-7; D is possibly TRBD2 (6 bases). The CDR3 length is 12 residues. Germline values: CDR1 SQVTM, CDR2 ANQGSEA. V was cut by 6 bases and J by 3 bases, with 12 bases left in between. The CDR3 coding sequence is TGCAGCGTGGGGGGTAGGAACTACGAGCAGTACTTC. This encodes CSVGGRNYEQYF.

This clone showed up just a few times. The chain links TRBV7-8 to TRBJ2-1; TRBD2 matches 7 bases. The germline CDR1 and CDR2 sequences are SGHVS and FQNEAQ. Losses at the gene ends were 6 bases for V and 2 bases for J; bases not matched to a gene: 13. The CDR3 loop spans 17 amino acids. The CDR3 nucleotides read TGTGCCAGCAGTCCCCCGTTAAGGGAGGGACCCTACAATGAGCAGTTCTTC. This translates into CASSPPLREGPYNEQFF.

The rearrangement uses TRBV2 and TRBJ2-1; 8 bases align to TRBD1. V lost 5 bases to trimming and J lost 9 bases; unmatched junction nucleotides: 12. The germline V gene has CDR1 SNHLY and CDR2 FYNNEI. The CDR3 runs 15 residues. Here the CDR3 reads CASSSTGTGGIEQFF. In DNA form, the CDR3 reads TGTGCCAGCAGTTCGACCGGGACAGGTGGGATTGAGCAGTTCTTC.

This clone appeared a few times. This chain connects TRBV11-2 to TRBJ2-7; D is possibly TRBD1 (6 bases). CDR3 length: 14 residues. The ends were cut back, 3 bases at V and 3 bases at J, with 12 bases in the middle. Germline CDR1 and CDR2: SGHAT and FQNNGV. CDR3 residues: CASSFRDILYEQYF. DNA of the CDR3: TGTGCCAGCAGCTTTCGGGACATTCTCTACGAGCAGTACTTC.

This clone appeared a few times. In nucleotides, the CDR3 is TGTGCCAGTACCCCGAGGGGGACCTATGGCTACACCTTC. This sequence encodes CASTPRGTYGYTF. The chain couples TRBV19 to TRBJ1-2, with D possibly matching TRBD1 (6 bases). V was trimmed by 7 bases and J by 4 bases, leaving 13 bases between them. Germline V gives CDR1 LNHDA, CDR2 SQIVND (reference sequence). The CDR3 is 13 amino acids.

V and J are TRBV27 and TRBJ1-1; D may be TRBD1 (6 bases). V lost 0 bases, J lost 1 base, and 12 bases lay in between. Germline V gene sequence: CDR1 MNHEY, CDR2 SMNVEV (reference sequence). The CDR3 runs 16 residues. CDR3 sequence: CASSLSSSGQNTEAFF. As DNA, the CDR3 is TGTGCCAGCAGTTTATCGAGCTCGGGACAGAACACTGAAGCTTTCTTT.

This clone has more than one count but fewer than ten. This sequence joins TRBV28 and TRBJ2-2, with 9 bases identical to TRBD1. Losses at the gene ends were 5 bases for V and 6 bases for J; bases not matched to a gene: 10. Germline V gives CDR1 MDHEN, CDR2 SYDVKM. The CDR3 spans 16 residues. The DNA for the CDR3 is TGTGCCAGCAGTATCCCGGGACAGGGTCGGTCCGGGGAGCTGTTTTTT. As protein: CASSIPGQGRSGELFF.

The chain joins TRBV5-1 to TRBJ2-7, with D possibly being TRBD1 (6 bases). V was shortened by 0 bases and J by 2 bases, with 12 bases between the two germline ends. There are 15 residues in the CDR3. Germline assignment: CDR1 SGHRS and CDR2 YFSETQ. In DNA form, the CDR3 reads TGCGCCAGCAGCTTGGAAAAGGGGGAAACCTACGAGCAGTACTTC. Its translation is CASSLEKGETYEQYF.

This clone was seen a handful of times. CDR3 sequence (DNA): TGTGCCAGCAACAGGGGGAGGGAGCAGCCCCAGCATTTT. This gives the protein CASNRGREQPQHF. The chain employs TRBV2 and TRBJ1-5; 8 bases are shared with TRBD1. Germline V lookup: CDR1 SNHLY, CDR2 FYNNEI. The CDR3 contains 13 residues. J lost 7 bases, V lost 7 bases, and 6 bases had no gene match.

This clone has only a few counts. The chain recombines TRBV9 with TRBJ2-2; 8 nucleotides match TRBD2. With V trimmed by 0 bases and J by 0 bases, 1 base remained unmatched. The length of the CDR3 is 16 residues. Germline V CDR1 and CDR2: SGDLS, YYNGEE. CDR3 bases: TGTGCCAGCAGCGTAGACGGGAGGGCGAACACCGGGGAGCTGTTTTTT. Protein sequence: CASSVDGRANTGELFF.

The CDR3 loop is CASSVGGGLGAQVEQFF. DNA for the CDR3: TGTGCCAGCAGCGTAGGAGGGGGTTTGGGGGCTCAGGTTGAGCAGTTCTTC. The chain has TRBV9 and TRBJ2-1, with D tentatively TRBD1 (6 bases). The CDR3 length is 17 residues. Germline CDR1 reads SGDLS; CDR2 reads YYNGEE. The V end was cut by 0 bases, the J end by 9 bases, with 22 bases between.

This clone has only one observation. The chain combines TRBV27 with TRBJ2-5; 15 nucleotides align to TRBD2. Germline V gene sequence: CDR1 MNHEY, CDR2 SMNVEV (reference sequence). V lost 4 bases to trimming and J lost 0 bases; unmatched junction nucleotides: 9. The CDR3 runs to 19 residues. In DNA form, the CDR3 reads TGTGCCAGCAGTTCTATGACCGGGACTAGCGGGGGGAACCAAGAGACCCAGTACTTC. It encodes CASSSMTGTSGGNQETQYF.